Below, one TCR beta chain is given with its context. This clonotype has just a few counts. Its specific antigen is unknown. No base qualities exist here, and no much larger clone lies one base off it. A distance of 16 bases separates the germline ends of V and J, which lose 8 bases and 3 bases respectively. Sequences MDHEN (CDR1) and SYDVKM (CDR2) are obtained from the germline V gene. The CDR3 holds 14 amino acids from the cysteine to the phenylalanine. Only the CDR3 region is kept as DNA, spanning 42 bases read in frame from base 1. Explained via the paper, the treatment or condition label denotes: in vitro stimulation with specific CMV peptide epitopes to enrich CMV-specific T cells. Sequencing took place on an Illumina HiSeq 1500. Using fastp trimming at Q25 and MiXCR clonotype assembly, TCRdb reanalyzed the public sequencing data and kept in-frame beta chains. Every CDR3 protein is listed once, alongside the most common genes and DNA of its rows. For this sample there are 250,000 to 300,000 distinct CDR3 sequences; less than 25% appear just once. About 21% of the sample rests with the top ten.

This sample is drawn from a study of T cell repertoires in cytomegalovirus infection (dated by TCRdb to the late 2010s). Some background on the complete study: The peptide stimulations were aimed at well-studied HLA-B-restricted epitopes as well as recently identified HLA-C-restricted CMV epitopes, whose presentation resists viral immunomodulation. Because public TCR beta signatures pointed to carriage of CMV infection together with the matching HLA type, the HLA type of each donor mattered for the analysis. Paper-wide results and their limitations: The ex vivo response was dominated by HLA-C-restricted CMV-specific TCR beta clonotypes, and the single most frequent clonotype in two of eight donors was supplied by these HLA-C-restricted clonotypes. In both this cohort and an independent roughly 400-donor cohort, the cumulative frequency of public TCR beta family members distinguished carriers of CMV infection plus the relevant HLA type.

This specimen consisted of cultured PBMCs, obtained from culture after CMV antigen stimulation. The source of this sequence is a human donor in good health (CMV status not recorded). Some clones in this sample may be carry-over from other donors' samples. The chain was built from TRBV28 and TRBJ1-2; no confident D gene assignment can be made. The DNA sequence reads TGTGCCAGCCTTCGACTTGGCAGATACTATGGCTACACCTTC. Its product reads: CASLRLGRYYGYTF.